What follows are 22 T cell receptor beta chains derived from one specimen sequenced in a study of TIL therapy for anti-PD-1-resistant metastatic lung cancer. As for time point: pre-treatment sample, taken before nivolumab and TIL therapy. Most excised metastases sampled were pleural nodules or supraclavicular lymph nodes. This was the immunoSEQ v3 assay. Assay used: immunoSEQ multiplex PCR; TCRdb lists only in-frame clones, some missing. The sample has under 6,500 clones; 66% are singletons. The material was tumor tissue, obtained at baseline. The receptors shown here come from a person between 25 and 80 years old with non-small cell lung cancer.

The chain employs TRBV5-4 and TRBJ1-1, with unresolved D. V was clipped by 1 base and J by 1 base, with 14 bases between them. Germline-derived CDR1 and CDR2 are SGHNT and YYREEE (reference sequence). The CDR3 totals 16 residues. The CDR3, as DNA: TGTGCCAGCAGCTTGACCCCCGGTCGAGGGAACACTGAAGCTTTCTTT. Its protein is CASSLTPGRGNTEAFF.

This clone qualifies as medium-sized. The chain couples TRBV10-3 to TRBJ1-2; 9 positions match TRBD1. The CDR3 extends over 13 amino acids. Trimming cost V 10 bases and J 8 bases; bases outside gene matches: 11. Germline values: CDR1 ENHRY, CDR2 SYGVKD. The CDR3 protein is CATAAGQGKGYTF. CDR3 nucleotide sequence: TGTGCCACCGCAGCCGGACAGGGGAAAGGCTACACCTTC.

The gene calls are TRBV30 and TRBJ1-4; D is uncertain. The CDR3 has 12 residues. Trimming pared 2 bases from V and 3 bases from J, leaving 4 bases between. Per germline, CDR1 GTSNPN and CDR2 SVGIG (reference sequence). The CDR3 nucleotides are TGTGCCTGGAGTACGCCTAATGAAAAACTGTTTTTT. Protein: CAWSTPNEKLFF.

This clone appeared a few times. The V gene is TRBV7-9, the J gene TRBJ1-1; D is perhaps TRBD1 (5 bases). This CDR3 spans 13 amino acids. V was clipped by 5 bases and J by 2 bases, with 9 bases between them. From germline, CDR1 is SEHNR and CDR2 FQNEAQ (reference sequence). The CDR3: CASSVQENTEAFF. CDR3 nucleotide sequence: TGTGCCAGCAGCGTACAGGAAAACACTGAAGCTTTCTTT. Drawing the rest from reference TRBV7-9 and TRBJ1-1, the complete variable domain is DTGVSQNPRHKITKRGQNVTFRCDPISEHNRLYWYRQTLGQGPEFLTYFQNEAQLEKSRLLSDRFSAERPKGSFSTLEIQRTEQGDSAMYLCASSVQENTEAFFGQGTRLTVV.

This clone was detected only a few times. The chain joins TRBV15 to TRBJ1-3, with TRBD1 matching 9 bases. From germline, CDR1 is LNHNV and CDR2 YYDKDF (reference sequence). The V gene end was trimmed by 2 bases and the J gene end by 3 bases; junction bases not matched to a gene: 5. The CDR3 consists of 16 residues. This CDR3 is CATSRRGQGSGNTIYF. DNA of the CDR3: TGTGCCACCAGCAGAAGGGGACAGGGAAGTGGAAACACCATATATTTT.

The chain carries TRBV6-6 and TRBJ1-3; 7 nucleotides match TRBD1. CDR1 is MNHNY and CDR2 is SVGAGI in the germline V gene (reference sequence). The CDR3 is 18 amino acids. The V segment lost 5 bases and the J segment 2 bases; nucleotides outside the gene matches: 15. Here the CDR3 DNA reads TGTGCCAGCAGTCCCCGGGACAGAACTTTGGGAGCTGGAAACACCATATATTTT. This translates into CASSPRDRTLGAGNTIYF.

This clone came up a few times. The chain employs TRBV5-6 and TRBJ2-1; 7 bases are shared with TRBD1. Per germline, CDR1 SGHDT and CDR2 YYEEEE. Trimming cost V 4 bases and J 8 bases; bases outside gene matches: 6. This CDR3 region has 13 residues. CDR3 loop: CASSQTGFHEQFF. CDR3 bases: TGTGCCAGCAGCCAGACAGGGTTTCATGAGCAGTTCTTC.

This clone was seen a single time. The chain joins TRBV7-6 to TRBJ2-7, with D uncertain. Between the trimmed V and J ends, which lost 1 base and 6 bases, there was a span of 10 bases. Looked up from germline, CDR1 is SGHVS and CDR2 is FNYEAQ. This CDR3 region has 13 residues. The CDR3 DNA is TGTGCCAGCAGCTTAGGGGCCTTCGGCGAGCAGTACTTC. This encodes CASSLGAFGEQYF.

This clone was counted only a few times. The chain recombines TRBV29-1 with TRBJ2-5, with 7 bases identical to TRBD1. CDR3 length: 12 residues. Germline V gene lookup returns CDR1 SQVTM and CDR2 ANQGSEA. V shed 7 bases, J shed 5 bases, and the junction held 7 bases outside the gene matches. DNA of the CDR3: TGCAGCGCCGGACAGGCTGTCGAGACCCAGTACTTC. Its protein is CSAGQAVETQYF. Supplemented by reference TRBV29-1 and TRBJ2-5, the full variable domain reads SAVISQKPSRDICQRGTSLTIQCQVDSQVTMMFWYRQQPGQSLTLIATANQGSEATYESGFVIDKFPISRPNLTFSTLTVSNMSPEDSSIYLCSAGQAVETQYFGPGTRLLVL.

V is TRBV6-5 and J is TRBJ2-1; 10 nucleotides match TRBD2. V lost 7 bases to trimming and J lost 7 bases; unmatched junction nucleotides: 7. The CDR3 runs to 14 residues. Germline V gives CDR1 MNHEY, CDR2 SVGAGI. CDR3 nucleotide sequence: TGTGCCAGCACCTCAGCGGGAGGGGGTAATGAGCAGTTCTTC. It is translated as CASTSAGGGNEQFF.

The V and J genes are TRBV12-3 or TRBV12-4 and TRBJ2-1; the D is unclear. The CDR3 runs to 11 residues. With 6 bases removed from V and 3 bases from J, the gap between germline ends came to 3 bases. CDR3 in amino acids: CASSYYNEQFF. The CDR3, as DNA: TGTGCCAGCAGCTACTACAATGAGCAGTTCTTC.

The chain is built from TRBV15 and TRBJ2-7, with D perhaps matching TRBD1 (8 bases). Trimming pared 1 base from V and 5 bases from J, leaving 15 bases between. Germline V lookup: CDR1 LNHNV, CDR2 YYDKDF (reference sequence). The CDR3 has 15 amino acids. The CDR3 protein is CATSRGYRGGDEQYV. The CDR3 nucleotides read TGTGCCACCAGCAGAGGGTACAGGGGGGGCGACGAGCAGTACGTC.

The CDR3 DNA reads TGCGCCAGCAGCCGGGGACCCTCCATAAGCAATCAGCCCCAGCATTTT. It codes for CASSRGPSISNQPQHF. The chain links TRBV5-1 to TRBJ1-5; D perhaps matches TRBD1 (5 bases). Deletions cut 4 bases from V and 1 base from J, with 15 bases between. The CDR3 covers 16 residues. Germline V lookup: CDR1 SGHRS, CDR2 YFSETQ.

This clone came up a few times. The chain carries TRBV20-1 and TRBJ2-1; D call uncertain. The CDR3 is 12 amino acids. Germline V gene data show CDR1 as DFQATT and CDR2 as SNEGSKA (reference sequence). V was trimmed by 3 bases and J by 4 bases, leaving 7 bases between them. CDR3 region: CSASQQYNEQFF. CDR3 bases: TGCAGTGCTAGTCAACAGTACAATGAGCAGTTCTTC.

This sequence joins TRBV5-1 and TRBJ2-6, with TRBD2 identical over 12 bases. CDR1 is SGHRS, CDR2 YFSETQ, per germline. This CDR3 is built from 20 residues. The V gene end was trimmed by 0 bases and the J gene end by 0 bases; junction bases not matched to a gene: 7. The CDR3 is CASSLEFTSGRSSGANVLTF. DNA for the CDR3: TGCGCCAGCAGCTTGGAGTTCACTAGCGGGAGGAGCTCTGGGGCCAACGTCCTGACTTTC.

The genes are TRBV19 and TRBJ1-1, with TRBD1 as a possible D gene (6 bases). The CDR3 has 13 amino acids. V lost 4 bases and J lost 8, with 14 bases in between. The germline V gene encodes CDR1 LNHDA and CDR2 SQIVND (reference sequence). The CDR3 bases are TGTGCCAGTAGTAGGAGGACAGCCCTCGAAGCTTTCTTT. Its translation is CASSRRTALEAFF.

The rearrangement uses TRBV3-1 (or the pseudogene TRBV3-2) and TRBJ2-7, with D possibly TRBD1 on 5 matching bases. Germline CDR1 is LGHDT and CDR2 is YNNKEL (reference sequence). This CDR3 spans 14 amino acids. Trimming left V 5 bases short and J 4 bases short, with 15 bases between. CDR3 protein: CASSSQGRSYEQYF. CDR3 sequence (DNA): TGTGCCAGCAGCTCCCAGGGCAGGTCTTACGAGCAGTACTTC.

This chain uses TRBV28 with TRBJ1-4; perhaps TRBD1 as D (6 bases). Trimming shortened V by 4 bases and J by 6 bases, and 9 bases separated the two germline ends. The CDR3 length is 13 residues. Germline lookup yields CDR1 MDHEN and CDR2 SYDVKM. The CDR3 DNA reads TGTGCCAGCAGTTCAACAGGGTATGAAAAACTGTTTTTT. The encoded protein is CASSSTGYEKLFF.

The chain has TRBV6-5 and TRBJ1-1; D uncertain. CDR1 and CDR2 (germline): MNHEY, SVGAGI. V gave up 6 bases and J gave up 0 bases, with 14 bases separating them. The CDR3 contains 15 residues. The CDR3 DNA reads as TGTGCCAGCAGCTGGACGCGCACCGTGAACACTGAAGCTTTCTTT. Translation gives CASSWTRTVNTEAFF.

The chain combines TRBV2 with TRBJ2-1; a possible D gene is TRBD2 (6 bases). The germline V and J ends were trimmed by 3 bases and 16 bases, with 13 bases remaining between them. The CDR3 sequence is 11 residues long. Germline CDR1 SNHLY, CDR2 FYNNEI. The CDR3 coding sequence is TGTGCCAGCAGTGAGGATGGGAGGCCCTTCTTC. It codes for CASSEDGRPFF.

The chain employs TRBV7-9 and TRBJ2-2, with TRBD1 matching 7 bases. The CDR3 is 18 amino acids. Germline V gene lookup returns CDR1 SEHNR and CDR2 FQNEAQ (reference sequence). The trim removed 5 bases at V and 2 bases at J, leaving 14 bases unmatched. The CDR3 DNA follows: TGTGCCAGCAGCCTCCCGAAGACAGGGAACCAAAACACCGGGGAGCTGTTTTTT. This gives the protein CASSLPKTGNQNTGELFF. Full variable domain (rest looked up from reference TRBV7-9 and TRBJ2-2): DTGVSQNPRHKITKRGQNVTFRCDPISEHNRLYWYRQTLGQGPEFLTYFQNEAQLEKSRLLSDRFSAERPKGSFSTLEIQRTEQGDSAMYLCASSLPKTGNQNTGELFFGEGSRLTVL.

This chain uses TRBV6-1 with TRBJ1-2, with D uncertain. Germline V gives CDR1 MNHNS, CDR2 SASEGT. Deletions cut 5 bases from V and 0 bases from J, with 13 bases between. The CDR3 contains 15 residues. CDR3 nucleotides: TGTGCCAGCAGTTTGGAAAGAGAAGCTAACTATGGCTACACCTTC. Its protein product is CASSLEREANYGYTF.